Here is one T cell receptor (beta chain) with its context. Its antigen is not known. The protocol was immunoSEQ multiplex PCR, while the TCRdb copy is restricted to in-frame clones and leaves out a portion. The sample carries around 110,000 clones, around 90% recorded once. This CDR3 contains 13 residues. V was clipped by 0 bases and J by 5 bases, with 8 bases between them. Germline V gene sequence: CDR1 MNHEY, CDR2 SVGAGI. The sample comes from a study of T cell responses to AZD1222 COVID-19 vaccine. Study findings and constraints: Most donors were white British, females outnumbered males, and clonal diversity was possibly underestimated.

The receptor was derived from an adult who received the AZD1222 COVID-19 vaccine. Sample: peripheral blood, taken 28 days after the second AZD1222 dose. The J gene is TRBJ2-7, the V gene TRBV6-5; no firm D call. The CDR3 region has the DNA TGTGCCAGCAGTTACTCCCCTACTAACGAGCAGTACTTC. Protein product: CASSYSPTNEQYF.